This TCR beta chain was sequenced during a study of prognosis after radiotherapy for stage I lung cancer (dated by TCRdb to 2020 to 2023). Regarding the research as a whole: Between early 2018 and early 2019, 20 or so patients with stage I NSCLC were enrolled in Nanjing, China. About 5 patients had oligometastatic NSCLC after their primary tumor was surgically resected, and roughly 14 patients had newly diagnosed primary stage I lung tumors. All patients were considered medically inoperable, owing to comorbidities in around eleven and refusal of surgery in seven or eight. The cohort comprised roughly 13 men and a handful of women with a median age of 74.5 years, ranging from about 50 to 85 years. Tumor histology was squamous cell carcinoma in six or seven patients and adenocarcinoma in about a dozen. SBRT was given in 3 to 5 fractions with a biologically effective dose of at least 100 Gy, using image-guided IMRT or VMAT. No patient received concurrent therapy alongside SBRT. Four of the 19 patients developed distant metastases after SBRT, at a median of around seven months; the other 15 showed no significant progression. This study profiled peripheral blood TCR beta repertoires from stage I NSCLC patients before and after stereotactic body radiotherapy and linked the repertoires to distant failure. The study took one blood sample before SBRT and one after SBRT from each of roughly 19 patients and sequenced all 40 or so samples. What the authors observed across the whole study: Whether the expanded TCR clones were tumor-specific was not determined. TRBV and TRBJ usage frequencies reportedly differed by metastasis status, in two V genes at baseline and in nine V and two J genes after SBRT. The study was limited by its small cohort and short follow-up, and the findings require independent validation. After SBRT, the number of unique TCR clones decreased (median about 10,000 before versus some 7,000 after; Wilcoxon paired P=0.011). Post-SBRT Shannon entropy and its change from baseline were lower in patients who developed distant metastases; baseline Shannon entropy was not associated with metastases. None of the reported P values were adjusted for multiple comparisons.

Two rounds of multiplex PCR were used to amplify the TCR beta CDR3 region from genomic DNA. In the first round of PCR, primers specific to each TRBV and TRBJ gene were used, and the primer sequences are filed in Chinese patent CN105087789A. Universal primers were used in the second round of PCR. The Roche High Pure PCR Template Preparation Kit was used to extract genomic DNA from the frozen PBMCs. Paired-end sequencing with 151 bp reads was performed on the libraries using an Illumina HiSeq 3000. The authors' pipeline ran thus. CutAdapt was used to discard raw reads that did not contain the multiplex PCR primer sequences. Using PEAR, the high-quality paired reads were merged into contigs. By alignment to reference sequences, MiXCR assigned TRB V, D and J gene segments to each contig. CDR3 sequences were clustered by base quality and sequence similarity to remove sequencing errors. Shannon entropy, normalized by the natural log of the productive TCR sequence number, served as the measure of diversity. One minus Shannon entropy divided by the natural log of the number of unique clonotypes was used as the definition of clonality. Progression-free survival cut-offs for repertoire metrics were chosen using the Youden index of ROC curves, with analyses run in R 3.5.3. In-frame beta chains were kept once TCRdb had trimmed the public reads at Q25 with fastp and called clones with MiXCR. Rows are unified per CDR3 protein, each entry keeping the most common DNA and genes. These V and J calls derive from TCRdb rather than the authors' analysis. Across this sample there are about 19,000 distinct CDR3 sequences, with around half seen only once. The biggest ten clones account for 32% of the sample.

This clonotype is classified as medium-sized (0.01 to 0.1%). The antigen this receptor binds is unknown. Base quality data are lacking; no much larger clone is found one base away. All patients had node-negative disease on CT and PET/CT, and none had a history of other malignancies or prior chemotherapy or radiotherapy. At each of two time points, 4.5 to 7.5 milliliters of peripheral venous blood were collected in EDTA tubes. Ficoll-Paque Plus density-gradient centrifugation was used to isolate PBMCs. Immediately after collection, samples were stored at -80 degrees C until analysis. This material consisted of PBMCs, taken before or after stereotactic body radiation therapy (not recorded which). This sequence originates from a donor over 45 with non-small cell lung cancer.

In nucleotides, the sequence is TGTGCCAGCAACCCCCCACAGGGGGGAGGCTACACCTTC. It specifies CASNPPQGGGYTF. The sequence links TRBV28 to TRBJ1-2; 8 middle bases align to TRBD1. The CDR3 contains 13 residues, cysteine and phenylalanine counted. Of the read, only the CDR3 DNA is kept; its 39 bases are in frame from base 1. Based on the germline V gene, the CDR1 and CDR2 sequences are MDHEN and SYDVKM. V is cut back by 7 bases and J by 8 bases, with 9 bases in the junction unmatched.